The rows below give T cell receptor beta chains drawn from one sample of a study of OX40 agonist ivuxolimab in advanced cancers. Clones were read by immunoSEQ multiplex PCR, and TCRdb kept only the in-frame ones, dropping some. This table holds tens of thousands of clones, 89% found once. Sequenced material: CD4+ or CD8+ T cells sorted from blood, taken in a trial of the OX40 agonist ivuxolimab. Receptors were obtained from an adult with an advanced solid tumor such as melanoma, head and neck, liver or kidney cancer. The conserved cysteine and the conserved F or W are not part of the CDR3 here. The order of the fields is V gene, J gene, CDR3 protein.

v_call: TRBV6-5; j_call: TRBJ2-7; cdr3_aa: ASRPGWGSYEQY
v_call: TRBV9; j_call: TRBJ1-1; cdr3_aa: ASSLEGTMDTEAF
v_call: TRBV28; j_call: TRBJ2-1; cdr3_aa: ASSLWSSGIYNEQF
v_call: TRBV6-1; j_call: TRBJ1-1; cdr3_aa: ASSGFRAF
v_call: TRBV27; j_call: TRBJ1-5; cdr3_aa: ASSLRGQGQPQH
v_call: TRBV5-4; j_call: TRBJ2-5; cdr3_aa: ASSSLAGGSQETQY
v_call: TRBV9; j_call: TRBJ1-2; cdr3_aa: ASSVGPGDYGYT
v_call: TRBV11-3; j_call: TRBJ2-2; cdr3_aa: ASSLRTSGRTGELF
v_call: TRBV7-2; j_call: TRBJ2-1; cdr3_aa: ASSLGVEEQF
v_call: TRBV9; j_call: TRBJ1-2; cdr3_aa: ASSRGLFGYT
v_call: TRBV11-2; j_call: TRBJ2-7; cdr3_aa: ASSLDPSGYEQY